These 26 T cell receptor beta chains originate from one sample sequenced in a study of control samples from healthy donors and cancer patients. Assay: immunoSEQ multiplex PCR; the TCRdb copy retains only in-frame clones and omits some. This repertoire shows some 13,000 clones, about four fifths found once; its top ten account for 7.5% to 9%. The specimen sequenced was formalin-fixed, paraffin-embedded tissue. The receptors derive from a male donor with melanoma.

The CDR3 loop reads CASSAGGSGAEAFF. The CDR3 coding sequence is TGTGCCAGCAGCGCTGGGGGGAGCGGGGCTGAAGCTTTCTTT. This chain joins TRBV14 and TRBJ1-1; tentative D call: TRBD1 (5 bases). This CDR3 is 14 amino acids long. Germline CDR1 and CDR2: SGHDN and FVKESK. The V end was cut by 5 bases, the J end by 6 bases, with 16 bases between.

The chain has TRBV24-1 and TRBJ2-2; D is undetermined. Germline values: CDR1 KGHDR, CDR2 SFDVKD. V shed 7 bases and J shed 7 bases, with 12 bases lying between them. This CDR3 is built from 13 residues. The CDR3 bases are TGTGCCACCAGCACGGCTTTCGGCGGGGAGCTGTTTTTT. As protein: CATSTAFGGELFF.

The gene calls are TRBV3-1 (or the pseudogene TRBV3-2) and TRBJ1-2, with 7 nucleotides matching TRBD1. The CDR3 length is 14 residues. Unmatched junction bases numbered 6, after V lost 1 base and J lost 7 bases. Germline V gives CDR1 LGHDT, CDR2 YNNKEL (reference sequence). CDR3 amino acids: CASSQGRGHGGYTF. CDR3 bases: TGTGCCAGCAGCCAAGGGAGGGGGCATGGTGGCTACACCTTC.

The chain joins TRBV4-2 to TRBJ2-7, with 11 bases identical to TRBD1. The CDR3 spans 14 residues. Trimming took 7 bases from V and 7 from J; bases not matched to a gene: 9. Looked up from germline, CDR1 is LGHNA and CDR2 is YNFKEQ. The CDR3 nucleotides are TGTGCCAGCATGCTTGGACAGGGGGCGGGAGAGCAGTACTTC. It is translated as CASMLGQGAGEQYF.

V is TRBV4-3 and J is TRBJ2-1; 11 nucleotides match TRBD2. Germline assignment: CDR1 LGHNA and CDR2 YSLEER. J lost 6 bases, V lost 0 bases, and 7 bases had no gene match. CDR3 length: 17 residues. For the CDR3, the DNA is TGCGCCAGCAGCCAAGATCGGGCTAGCGGGGGGCTCAATGAGCAGTTCTTC. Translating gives CASSQDRASGGLNEQFF.

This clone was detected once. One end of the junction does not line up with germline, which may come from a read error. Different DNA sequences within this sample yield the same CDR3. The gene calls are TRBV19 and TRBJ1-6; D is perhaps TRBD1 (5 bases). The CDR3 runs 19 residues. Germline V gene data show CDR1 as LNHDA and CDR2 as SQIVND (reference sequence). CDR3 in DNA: TGTGCCAGTAGTATAAACCTATTTGGAGACAGAAATTATAATTCACCCCTTCACTTT. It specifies CASSINLFGDRNYNSPLHF.

CDR3 nucleotide sequence: TGCAGCGTTTCCTCAGGGGCCGGCTACACCTTC. It specifies CSVSSGAGYTF. The chain uses TRBV29-1 and TRBJ1-2; the D gene is possibly TRBD1 (6 bases). The CDR3 is 11 residues long. The ends were cut back, 5 bases at V and 8 bases at J, with 12 bases in the middle. Germline V gene data show CDR1 as SQVTM and CDR2 as ANQGSEA.

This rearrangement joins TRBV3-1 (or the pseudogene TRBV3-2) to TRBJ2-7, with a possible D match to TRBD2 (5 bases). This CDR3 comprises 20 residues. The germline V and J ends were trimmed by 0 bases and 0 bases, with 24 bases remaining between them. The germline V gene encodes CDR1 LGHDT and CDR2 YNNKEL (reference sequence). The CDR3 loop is CASSQDCAAGGANSSYEQYF. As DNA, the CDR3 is TGTGCCAGCAGCCAAGATTGTGCCGCGGGTGGCGCTAATAGCTCCTACGAGCAGTACTTC.

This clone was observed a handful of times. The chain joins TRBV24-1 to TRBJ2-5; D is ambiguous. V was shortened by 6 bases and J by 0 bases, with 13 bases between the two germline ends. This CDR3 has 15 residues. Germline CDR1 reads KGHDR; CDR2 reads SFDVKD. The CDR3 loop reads CATSQGVSNQETQYF. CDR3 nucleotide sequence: TGTGCCACCAGTCAAGGAGTCAGTAACCAAGAGACCCAGTACTTC.

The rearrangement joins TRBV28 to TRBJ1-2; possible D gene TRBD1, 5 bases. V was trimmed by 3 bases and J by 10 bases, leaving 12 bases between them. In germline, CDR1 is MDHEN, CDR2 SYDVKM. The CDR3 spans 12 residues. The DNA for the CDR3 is TGTGCCAGCAGTTTCCCGCGGGGGATCTACACCTTC. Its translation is CASSFPRGIYTF.

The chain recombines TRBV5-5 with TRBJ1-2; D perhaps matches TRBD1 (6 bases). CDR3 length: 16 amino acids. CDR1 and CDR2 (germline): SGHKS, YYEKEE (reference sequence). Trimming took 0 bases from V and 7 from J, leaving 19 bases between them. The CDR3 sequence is CASSLVGAPSSSGYTF. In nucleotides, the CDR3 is TGTGCCAGCAGCTTGGTGGGGGCCCCCTCCTCCTCTGGCTACACCTTC.

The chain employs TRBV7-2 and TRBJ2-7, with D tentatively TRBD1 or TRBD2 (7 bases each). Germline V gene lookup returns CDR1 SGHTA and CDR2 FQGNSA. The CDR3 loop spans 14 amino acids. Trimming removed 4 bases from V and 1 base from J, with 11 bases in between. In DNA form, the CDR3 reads TGTGCCAGCAGCTCCCAGGGGGGGTCCTACGAGCAGTACTTC. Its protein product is CASSSQGGSYEQYF.

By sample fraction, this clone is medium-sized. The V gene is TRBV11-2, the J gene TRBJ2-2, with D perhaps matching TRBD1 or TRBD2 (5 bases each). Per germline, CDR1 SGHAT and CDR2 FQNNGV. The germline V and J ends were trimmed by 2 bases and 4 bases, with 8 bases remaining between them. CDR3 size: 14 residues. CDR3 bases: TGTGCCAGCAGCTTACACGGGGCCACCGGGGAGCTGTTTTTT. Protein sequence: CASSLHGATGELFF.

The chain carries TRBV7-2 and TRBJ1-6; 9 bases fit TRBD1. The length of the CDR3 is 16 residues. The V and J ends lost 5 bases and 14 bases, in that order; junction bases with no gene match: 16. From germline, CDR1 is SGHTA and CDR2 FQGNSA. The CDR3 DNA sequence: TGTGCCAGCAGCCAGACGGCCGGGACAGGGATTATGGCCCTCCACTTT. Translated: CASSQTAGTGIMALHF.

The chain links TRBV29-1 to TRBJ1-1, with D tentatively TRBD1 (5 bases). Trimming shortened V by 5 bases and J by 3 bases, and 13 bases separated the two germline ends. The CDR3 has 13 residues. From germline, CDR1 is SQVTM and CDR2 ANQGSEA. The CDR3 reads CSVYSGRDTEAFF. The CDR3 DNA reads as TGCAGCGTTTATTCAGGGCGAGACACTGAAGCTTTCTTT.

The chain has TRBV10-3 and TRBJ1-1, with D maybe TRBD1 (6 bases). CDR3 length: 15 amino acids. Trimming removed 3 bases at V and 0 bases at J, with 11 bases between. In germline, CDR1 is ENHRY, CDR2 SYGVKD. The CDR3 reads CAISDLQGLNTEAFF. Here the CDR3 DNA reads TGTGCCATCAGTGATCTCCAGGGGTTGAACACTGAAGCTTTCTTT.

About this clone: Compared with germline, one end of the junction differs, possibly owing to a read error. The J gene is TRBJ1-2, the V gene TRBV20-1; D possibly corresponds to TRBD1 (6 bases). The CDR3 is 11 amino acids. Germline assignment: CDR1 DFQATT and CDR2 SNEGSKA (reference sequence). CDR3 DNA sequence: TGCAGGCCTGGGGGGGCCAGTGGCTACATCTTC. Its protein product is CRPGGASGYIF.

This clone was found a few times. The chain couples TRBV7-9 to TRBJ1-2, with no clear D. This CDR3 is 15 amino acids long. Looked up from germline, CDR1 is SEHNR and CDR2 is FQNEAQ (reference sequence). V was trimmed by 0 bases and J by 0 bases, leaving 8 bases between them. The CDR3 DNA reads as TGTGCCAGCAGCTTAGCAGCAGGATCTAACTATGGCTACACCTTC. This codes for CASSLAAGSNYGYTF.

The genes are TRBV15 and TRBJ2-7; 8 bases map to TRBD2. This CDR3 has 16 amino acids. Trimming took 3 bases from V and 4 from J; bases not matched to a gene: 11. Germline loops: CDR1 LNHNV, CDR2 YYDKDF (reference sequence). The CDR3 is CATSRVFGGAIYEQYF. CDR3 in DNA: TGTGCCACCAGCAGGGTCTTCGGGGGGGCCATATACGAGCAGTACTTC.

The CDR3 DNA reads TGTGCCAGCAGCCAAGCGTCCGAGCAGTACTTC. The encoded protein is CASSQASEQYF. This chain links TRBV3-1 (or the pseudogene TRBV3-2) with TRBJ2-7; no firm D call. V dropped 1 base and J dropped 6 bases, with 4 bases sitting between them. The CDR3 loop spans 11 amino acids. Per the germline V gene, CDR1 is LGHDT and CDR2 is YNNKEL (reference sequence).

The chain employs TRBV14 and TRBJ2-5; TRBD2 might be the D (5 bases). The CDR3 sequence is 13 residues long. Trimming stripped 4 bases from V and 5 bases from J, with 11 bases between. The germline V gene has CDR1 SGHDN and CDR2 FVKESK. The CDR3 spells CASSPDPGETQYF. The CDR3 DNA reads TGTGCCAGCAGCCCCGATCCGGGGGAGACCCAGTACTTC.

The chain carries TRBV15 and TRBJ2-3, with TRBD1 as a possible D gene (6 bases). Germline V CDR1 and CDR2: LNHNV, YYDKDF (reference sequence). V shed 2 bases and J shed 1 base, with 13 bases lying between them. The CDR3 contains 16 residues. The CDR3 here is CATSRKQGRGTDTQYF. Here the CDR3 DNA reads TGTGCCACCAGCAGAAAACAGGGTCGAGGCACAGATACGCAGTATTTT.

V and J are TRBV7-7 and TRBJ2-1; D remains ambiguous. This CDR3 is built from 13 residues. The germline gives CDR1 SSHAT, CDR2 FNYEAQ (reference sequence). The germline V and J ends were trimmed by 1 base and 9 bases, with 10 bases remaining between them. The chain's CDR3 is CASSLDWQSEQFF. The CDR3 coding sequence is TGTGCCAGCAGCTTAGATTGGCAGAGTGAGCAGTTCTTC.

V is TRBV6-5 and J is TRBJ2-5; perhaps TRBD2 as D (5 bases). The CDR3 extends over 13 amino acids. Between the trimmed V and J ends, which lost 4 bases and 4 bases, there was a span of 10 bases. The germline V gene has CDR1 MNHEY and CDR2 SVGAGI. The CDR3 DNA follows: TGTGCCAGCAGTTCCGCCCGGGGAGAGACCCAGTACTTC. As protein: CASSSARGETQYF.

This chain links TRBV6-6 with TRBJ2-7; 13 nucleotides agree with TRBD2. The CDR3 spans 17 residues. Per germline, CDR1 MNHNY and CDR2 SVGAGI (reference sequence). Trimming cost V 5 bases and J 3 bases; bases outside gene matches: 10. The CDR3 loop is CASSRRELAGGSYEQYF. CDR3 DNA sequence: TGTGCCAGCAGTCGCCGCGAACTAGCGGGGGGGAGCTACGAGCAGTACTTC.

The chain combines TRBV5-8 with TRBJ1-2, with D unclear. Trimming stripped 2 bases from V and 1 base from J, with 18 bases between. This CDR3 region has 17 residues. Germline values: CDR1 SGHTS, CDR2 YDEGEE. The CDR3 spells CASSFWKATAFNYGYTF. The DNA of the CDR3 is TGTGCCAGCAGCTTTTGGAAAGCAACCGCCTTTAACTATGGCTACACCTTC. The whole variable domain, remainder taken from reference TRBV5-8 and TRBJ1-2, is EAGVTQSPTHLIKTRGQQATLRCSPISGHTSVYWYQQALGLGLQFLLWYDEGEERNRGNFPPRFSGRQFPNYSSELNVNALELEDSALYLCASSFWKATAFNYGYTFGSGTRLTVV.